This T cell receptor beta chain derives from a study of response to subunit inactivated influenza vaccine. Findings and limits, study-wide: After each seasonal influenza vaccination, few new T cells are recruited, the authors suggested.

The CDR3 has 14 amino acids. Germline CDR1 is DFQATT and CDR2 is SNEGSKA (reference sequence). To note about this clonotype: Its specificity is unknown. A junction boundary mismatches the germline segment, possibly from a read error.

TCRdb reprocessed the RT-PCR reads with MiXCR, giving one entry per CDR3 protein. Counted here are about 700,000 distinct CDR3 sequences, more than 11% occurring once; the ten biggest clones make up 5.5% to 7%. The sequencing here drew on PBMCs from blood, taken about 14 days before vaccination. The clonotype was recovered from a man aged 50 or older who received an inactivated influenza vaccine. The V call is TRBV20-1, the J call TRBJ1-5; possible D gene TRBD1, 5 bases. The CDR3 loop is CCARGPTDNQPQHF. CDR3 nucleotides: TGCTGTGCTAGAGGACCGACAGATAATCAGCCCCAGCATTTT.